This note documents a single TCR beta chain sequence. The antigen is unknown. This entry belongs to a study of post-analysis software for immune sequencing data. Study background: Progressive-relapsing, secondary progressive and relapsing-remitting multiple sclerosis were among the disease courses included.

Libraries were made from TCR beta cDNA, and they carried unique molecular identifiers. T cells numbering roughly 0.85 to 11 million yielded 450,000 to 500,000 cDNA molecules. TCRdb analysed the PCR reads with MiXCR anew, one entry per CDR3 protein. The data show about 430,000 distinct CDR3 sequences, with approximately 42% seen just once and 6.5% to 8% held by the top ten. CDR3 length: 18 amino acids. Germline values: CDR1 SGHTA, CDR2 FQGTGA. Trimming cost V 1 base and J 1 base, with 18 bases left between them. Study conclusions and caveats: Patients had higher frequencies than controls of a few TRBV segments, including TRBV5-6, TRBV5-1 and TRBV20-1. Multiple sclerosis was associated with a significant reduction in normalized Chao1 diversity relative to controls. Pronounced co-clustering by F measure was evident among identically batched samples.

This chain connects TRBV7-3 to TRBJ2-3; D may be TRBD2 (6 bases). The TCR originated in a girl aged 2-15 years with multiple sclerosis. Sequenced sample: blood. CDR3 sequence: CASSLIPWGREGTDTQYF. The CDR3 DNA reads TGTGCCAGCAGCTTAATCCCTTGGGGAAGGGAGGGCACAGATACGCAGTATTTT.